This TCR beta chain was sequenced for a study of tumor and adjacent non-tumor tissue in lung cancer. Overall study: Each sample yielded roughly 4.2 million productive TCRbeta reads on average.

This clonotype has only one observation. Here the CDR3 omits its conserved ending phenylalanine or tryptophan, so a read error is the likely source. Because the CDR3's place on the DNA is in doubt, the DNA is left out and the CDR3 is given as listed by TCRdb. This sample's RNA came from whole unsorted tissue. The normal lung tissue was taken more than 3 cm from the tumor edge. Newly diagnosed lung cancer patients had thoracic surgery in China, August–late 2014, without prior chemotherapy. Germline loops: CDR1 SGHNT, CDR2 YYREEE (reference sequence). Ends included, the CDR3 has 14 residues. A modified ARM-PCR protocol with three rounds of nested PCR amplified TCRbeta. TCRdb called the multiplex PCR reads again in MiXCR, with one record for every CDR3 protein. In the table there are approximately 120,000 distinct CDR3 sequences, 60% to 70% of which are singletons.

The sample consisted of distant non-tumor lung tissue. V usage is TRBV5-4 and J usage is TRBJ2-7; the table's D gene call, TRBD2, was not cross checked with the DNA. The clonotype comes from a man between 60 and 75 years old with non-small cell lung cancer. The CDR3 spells CASSHTSGGYEQCL.